This entry is about one TCR beta chain. These data belong to a study of patients and donors after allogeneic stem cell transplantation. TCRdb reanalysed the RT-PCR reads using MiXCR and keeps one entry per CDR3 protein. The sample records approximately 200,000 distinct CDR3 sequences, 41% being singletons. This receptor was identified in a human donor who was either an allogeneic HSCT recipient or a stem cell or donor lymphocyte infusion donor (not recorded which). It is not recorded whose cells these are; they may come from a transplant donor. The sequencing sample was made of blood, either unsorted or a sorted T cell fraction (not recorded which).

CDR3 protein: CASSPGVFTSTDTQYF. CDR3 coding DNA: TGTGCCAGCAGTCCGGGGGTCTTCACTAGCACAGATACGCAGTATTTT. The chain links TRBV27 to TRBJ2-3; maybe TRBD2 (6 bases). Germline V gives CDR1 MNHEY, CDR2 SMNVEV (reference sequence). The CDR3 spans 16 residues. Trimming took off 5 bases at V and 0 bases at J, with 15 bases between the two ends.